This is a list of T cell receptor beta chains from one sample in a study of PD-1 blockade in classical Hodgkin lymphoma. Generated by immunoSEQ multiplex PCR, the TCRdb table keeps only in-frame clones and is missing some. The table lists roughly 94,000 clones, 93% of them singletons. The source was peripheral blood mononuclear cells (PBMCs), collected before the fourth cycle of nivolumab. These TCRs come from a human donor with classical Hodgkin lymphoma. Both conserved end residues are part of each CDR3. The D gene is left open where the match is weak. Expanded clones get a size class; other rows say once, few or many, or leave the size out.

V: TRBV28; J: TRBJ1-5; D: -; size: -; CDR3: CASSLKTGTQPQHF; DNA: TGTGCCAGCAGTTTAAAGACAGGAACTCAGCCCCAGCATTTT
V: TRBV9; J: TRBJ1-3; D: -; size: once; CDR3: CASSVGGDGNTIYF; DNA: TGTGCCAGCAGCGTAGGCGGGGATGGAAACACCATATATTTT
V: TRBV27; J: TRBJ2-7; D: -; size: -; CDR3: CASSLSYAGSYEQYF; DNA: TGTGCCAGCAGTTTATCATATGCGGGGTCCTACGAGCAGTACTTC
V: TRBV11-2; J: TRBJ2-4; D: TRBD1; size: -; CDR3: CASSSRDRGTLAKNIQYF; DNA: TGTGCCAGCAGCAGCCGGGACAGGGGAACCTTAGCCAAAAACATTCAGTACTTC
V: TRBV28; J: TRBJ1-2; D: -; size: -; CDR3: CASSQMTVPNYGYTF; DNA: TGTGCCAGCAGTCAGATGACAGTCCCTAACTATGGCTACACCTTC
V: TRBV14; J: TRBJ2-2; D: -; size: -; CDR3: CASSHNTGELFF; DNA: TGTGCCAGCAGCCATAACACCGGGGAGCTGTTTTTT
V: TRBV27; J: TRBJ2-7; D: TRBD1; size: -; CDR3: CASSWDRVTREQYF; DNA: TGTGCCAGCAGTTGGGACAGGGTAACTAGGGAGCAGTACTTC
V: TRBV15; J: TRBJ1-2; D: -; size: -; CDR3: CATKISGPITGYTF; DNA: TGTGCCACCAAAATCTCAGGGCCGATTACCGGCTACACCTTC
V: TRBV5-1; J: TRBJ2-5; D: -; size: -; CDR3: CASSLEGVYRAQETQYF; DNA: TGCGCCAGCAGCTTGGAGGGGGTCTACAGGGCCCAAGAGACCCAGTACTTC
V: TRBV30; J: TRBJ2-5; D: -; size: -; CDR3: CAWSVLGVEDQYF; DNA: TGTGCCTGGAGTGTACTGGGGGTAGAGGACCAGTACTTC
V: TRBV27; J: TRBJ1-1; D: -; size: -; CDR3: CASNLQGLGEAFF; DNA: TGTGCCAGCAATCTACAGGGTTTGGGTGAAGCTTTCTTT
V: TRBV28; J: TRBJ2-4; D: -; size: -; CDR3: CASTQGFEAKNIQYF; DNA: TGTGCCAGCACCCAGGGTTTCGAAGCCAAAAACATTCAGTACTTC
V: TRBV29-1; J: TRBJ2-7; D: -; size: -; CDR3: CSVEGRGGQYEQYF; DNA: TGCAGCGTTGAAGGGCGGGGTGGCCAGTACGAGCAGTACTTC
V: TRBV6-1; J: TRBJ1-3; D: -; size: once; CDR3: CASSDDGNTIYF; DNA: TGTGCCAGCAGTGACGACGGAAACACCATATATTTT
V: TRBV5-1; J: TRBJ2-1; D: TRBD1; size: once; CDR3: CASSLETGGSYNEQFF; DNA: TGCGCCAGCAGCTTAGAGACAGGGGGCTCCTACAATGAGCAGTTCTTC
V: TRBV29-1; J: TRBJ1-2; D: TRBD1; size: -; CDR3: CSVGAGGPANYGYTF; DNA: TGCAGCGTTGGGGCAGGGGGACCAGCTAACTATGGCTACACCTTC